The 31 T cell receptor beta chains below all came from one sample that was sequenced in a study of OX40 agonist ivuxolimab in advanced cancers. Some clones are missing from TCRdb's copy, which holds only in-frame ones; the method was immunoSEQ multiplex PCR. The repertoire holds approximately 45,000 clones, with about 95% as singletons. Source: CD4+ or CD8+ T cells sorted from blood, taken in a trial of the OX40 agonist ivuxolimab. Receptors were obtained from an adult with an advanced solid tumor such as melanoma, head and neck, liver or kidney cancer.

The chain combines TRBV11-3 with TRBJ2-7; the D is unclear. V was cut by 2 bases and J by 0 bases, with 11 bases left in between. The CDR3 loop spans 15 amino acids. The germline V gene has CDR1 SGHNT and CDR2 YENEEA. Written as DNA, the CDR3 is TGTGCCAGCAGCTTATTAAGAGCTGCCTCCTACGAGCAGTACTTC. This codes for CASSLLRAASYEQYF.

This chain joins TRBV28 and TRBJ2-7; 7 positions match TRBD1. The CDR3 is 13 residues long. The germline CDR1 and CDR2 sequences are MDHEN and SYDVKM. J gave up 6 bases and V 7 bases, and 9 bases lay outside the gene matches. The CDR3 region has the DNA TGTGCCAGCACCCCAGGGGGACATAGCGAGCAGTACTTC. Protein: CASTPGGHSEQYF.

The CDR3 sequence: CASSYRFGRDGELFF. The CDR3 region has the DNA TGTGCCAGCAGTTACCGATTCGGGAGGGACGGGGAGCTGTTTTTT. The V call is TRBV27, the J call TRBJ2-2; 8 positions agree with TRBD2. V was clipped by 4 bases and J by 7 bases; unmatched bases: 8. CDR3 size: 15 residues. The germline gives CDR1 MNHEY, CDR2 SMNVEV (reference sequence).

This clone was picked up a small number of times. V and J are TRBV2 and TRBJ2-4; 7 bases match TRBD2. The CDR3 extends over 16 amino acids. Germline CDR1 reads SNHLY; CDR2 reads FYNNEI. The V and J ends lost 5 bases and 1 base, in that order; junction bases with no gene match: 8. The CDR3 bases are TGTGCCAGCAGTCCGGGGGGTCTAGTGGCCAAAAACATTCAGTACTTC. Its protein product is CASSPGGLVAKNIQYF.

The chain couples TRBV5-6 to TRBJ2-1, with D perhaps TRBD1 (5 bases). Trimming left V 4 bases short and J 4 bases short, with 9 bases between. The CDR3 runs 13 residues. The V gene's germline CDR1 is SGHDT and CDR2 YYEEEE. Written as DNA, the CDR3 is TGTGCCAGCAGCCTGGACATTTACAATGAGCAGTTCTTC. It encodes CASSLDIYNEQFF. The full variable domain, rest sourced from reference TRBV5-6 and TRBJ2-1, is DAGVTQSPTHLIKTRGQQVTLRCSPKSGHDTVSWYQQALGQGPQFIFQYYEEEERQRGNFPDRFSGHQFPNYSSELNVNALLLGDSALYLCASSLDIYNEQFFGPGTRLTVL.

The chain is built from TRBV7-9 and TRBJ1-1; TRBD1 matches at 9 bases. The CDR3 is made up of 16 amino acids. The J segment lost 2 bases and the V segment lost 5 bases, leaving 9 bases of the junction unmatched. Germline CDR1 is SEHNR and CDR2 is FQNEAQ (reference sequence). CDR3 nucleotides: TGTGCCAGCAGCCGTCCCGGGACAGGGACTAACACTGAAGCTTTCTTT. Translated: CASSRPGTGTNTEAFF.

This clone was detected only a few times. V and J are TRBV27 and TRBJ1-2; TRBD1 is a possible D gene (6 bases). V gave up 7 bases and J gave up 2 bases, with 20 bases separating them. Germline CDR1 MNHEY, CDR2 SMNVEV (reference sequence). The CDR3 spans 16 residues. CDR3 in DNA: TGTGCCAGCACTTTTTCCGGGACAACGATGAACTATGGCTACACCTTC. Translating it yields CASTFSGTTMNYGYTF.

This chain joins TRBV11-2 and TRBJ2-3; D possibly corresponds to TRBD2 (6 bases). CDR1 and CDR2 (germline): SGHAT, FQNNGV. V lost 4 bases and J lost 2, with 19 bases in between. This CDR3 is 17 amino acids long. The CDR3 DNA sequence: TGTGCCAGCAGCTCCCCGGTGGTAGCGGTGGACACAGATACGCAGTATTTT. This sequence encodes CASSSPVVAVDTDTQYF.

The rearrangement links TRBV5-6 to TRBJ2-2, with 9 bases lining up with TRBD1. The trim removed 4 bases at V and 1 base at J, leaving 5 bases unmatched. The germline V gene has CDR1 SGHDT and CDR2 YYEEEE. CDR3 size: 16 residues. CDR3 sequence reads: CASSPVDRGNTGELFF. CDR3 nucleotide sequence: TGTGCCAGCAGCCCGGTGGACAGGGGGAACACCGGGGAGCTGTTTTTT.

The chain recombines TRBV7-9 with TRBJ2-7; TRBD1 might be the D (5 bases). Trimming cost V 3 bases and J 2 bases, with 11 bases left between them. The germline gives CDR1 SEHNR, CDR2 FQNEAQ (reference sequence). The CDR3 has 14 residues. The CDR3 sequence is CASSFSDRPYEQYF. In DNA form, the CDR3 reads TGTGCCAGCAGCTTCTCAGACAGACCCTACGAGCAGTACTTC.

V and J are TRBV4-1 and TRBJ1-5; D not certain. Germline V lookup: CDR1 MGHRA, CDR2 YSYEKL. V lost 0 bases to trimming and J lost 4 bases, with 7 bases between them. The CDR3 totals 14 residues. In DNA form, the CDR3 reads TGCGCCAGCAGCCAAGATCGGGGTAATCAGCCCCAGCATTTT. Residues: CASSQDRGNQPQHF.

The V and J genes are TRBV2 and TRBJ2-7, with D possibly being TRBD2 (6 bases). Germline V gene data show CDR1 as SNHLY and CDR2 as FYNNEI. CDR3 length: 13 amino acids. The V gene lost 8 bases and the J gene lost 5 bases, with 16 bases spanning the gap. As DNA, the CDR3 is TGTGCCAGCGGGGACTCCCATATAGACGAGCAGTACTTC. Translated, it gives CASGDSHIDEQYF.

This clone appeared a single time. The chain uses TRBV27 and TRBJ2-1; 12 nucleotides line up with TRBD2. The V gene end was trimmed by 2 bases and the J gene end by 4 bases; junction bases not matched to a gene: 3. There are 16 residues in the CDR3. Germline V gene lookup returns CDR1 MNHEY and CDR2 SMNVEV (reference sequence). The CDR3 sequence: CASSLGLAGGYNEQFF. In nucleotides, the CDR3 is TGTGCCAGCAGTTTAGGGCTAGCGGGAGGGTACAATGAGCAGTTCTTC.

CDR3 amino acids: CASSPSGLAGESYEQYF. The CDR3, as DNA: TGTGCCAGCTCACCAAGTGGACTAGCGGGAGAATCCTACGAGCAGTACTTC. V is TRBV18 and J is TRBJ2-7; TRBD2 matches at 13 bases. The CDR3 is 17 amino acids. The V and J ends lost 2 bases and 1 base, in that order; junction bases with no gene match: 5. Germline CDR1 reads KGHSH; CDR2 reads LQKENI.

This clone was recorded only once. V gene TRBV27 combines with J gene TRBJ2-7; the D gene is possibly TRBD2 (5 bases). The CDR3 is made up of 13 amino acids. Trimming left V 3 bases short and J 3 bases short, with 9 bases between. Per the germline V gene, CDR1 is MNHEY and CDR2 is SMNVEV (reference sequence). CDR3 bases: TGTGCCAGCAGTTTCGGGAAAGTCTACGAGCAGTACTTC. Translated: CASSFGKVYEQYF.

The CDR3 DNA is TGTGCCAGCAGCGTAGGGACAGTCTCCTACGAGCAGTACTTC. Its translation: CASSVGTVSYEQYF. The chain joins TRBV9 to TRBJ2-7; tentative D call: TRBD1 (6 bases). Per germline, CDR1 SGDLS and CDR2 YYNGEE. This CDR3 has 14 residues. Trimming took off 0 bases at V and 0 bases at J, with 7 bases between the two ends.

The chain has TRBV30 and TRBJ2-1; TRBD2 agrees at 9 bases. Germline loops: CDR1 GTSNPN, CDR2 SVGIG (reference sequence). The J segment lost 7 bases and the V segment lost 1 base, leaving 5 bases of the junction unmatched. The CDR3 is made up of 14 amino acids. The CDR3 spells CAWSGTSVYNEQFF. CDR3 nucleotides: TGTGCCTGGAGTGGGACTAGCGTTTATAATGAGCAGTTCTTC.

The chain recombines TRBV21-1 with TRBJ2-5; the DNA was not compared with TRBD1, the D call given in the table. TRBV21-1 is termed a pseudogene. The CDR3 spans 15 residues. CDR3 nucleotide sequence: TGTGCCAGCAGAAACGGACAGGGGGAGGAAGAGACCCAGTACTTC. Amino acid sequence: CASRNGQGEEETQYF.

The rearrangement links TRBV9 to TRBJ1-3; D is uncertain. Germline values: CDR1 SGDLS, CDR2 YYNGEE. CDR3 size: 12 residues. With 6 bases removed from V and 3 bases from J, the gap between germline ends came to 7 bases. CDR3 region: CASIGNGNTIYF. DNA for the CDR3: TGTGCCAGCATAGGAAATGGAAACACCATATATTTT.

The J gene is TRBJ2-7, the V gene TRBV7-9; D unresolved. The CDR3 is made up of 12 amino acids. The germline gives CDR1 SEHNR, CDR2 FQNEAQ (reference sequence). V dropped 4 bases and J dropped 1 base, with 5 bases sitting between them. CDR3: CASSYHSYEQYF. DNA for the CDR3: TGTGCCAGCAGCTATCATTCCTACGAGCAGTACTTC.

In this sample, this clone turned up once. This chain joins TRBV7-3 and TRBJ2-3, with 12 bases matching TRBD2. This CDR3 has 15 residues. Losses at the gene ends were 3 bases for V and 4 bases for J; bases not matched to a gene: 2. Germline-derived CDR1 and CDR2 are SGHTA and FQGTGA. CDR3 bases: TGTGCCAGCAGCTTGACTAGCGGGAGTTCAGATACGCAGTATTTT. Amino acids: CASSLTSGSSDTQYF.

This chain uses TRBV14 with TRBJ2-7, with D perhaps matching TRBD1 (5 bases). The CDR3 has 15 amino acids. CDR1 and CDR2 (germline): SGHDN, FVKESK. The V end lost 5 bases, the J end lost 6 bases, and 20 bases lay between the germline ends. The CDR3 nucleotides are TGTGCCAGCAGCACAACAAGGCTCAAGGGGATCGAGCAGTACTTC. Protein: CASSTTRLKGIEQYF.

The J gene is TRBJ1-1, the V gene TRBV6-5, with D possibly TRBD1 on 6 matching bases. Trimming took 7 bases from V and 4 from J, leaving 16 bases between them. Germline CDR1 MNHEY, CDR2 SVGAGI. This CDR3 comprises 14 residues. This CDR3 reads CASTLDRSATEAFF. DNA for the CDR3: TGTGCCAGCACCCTAGACAGGTCGGCCACTGAAGCTTTCTTT.

The rearrangement links TRBV2 to TRBJ1-5; D is unresolved. CDR1 and CDR2 from the germline V gene are SNHLY and FYNNEI. This CDR3 comprises 15 residues. V was pared by 2 bases and J by 1 base, with 9 bases between. CDR3 amino acids: CASSEFYGSNQPQHF. Here the CDR3 DNA reads TGTGCCAGCAGTGAATTCTACGGGAGCAATCAGCCCCAGCATTTT.

V and J are TRBV29-1 and TRBJ2-3, with 9 bases matching TRBD2. Germline CDR1 SQVTM, CDR2 ANQGSEA. After removal of 0 bases from V and 2 bases from J, the junction contained 3 bases not matched to a gene. The length of the CDR3 is 15 residues. DNA of the CDR3: TGCAGCGTTGAAGATGGCGGGAGGGCCACAGATACGCAGTATTTT. It encodes CSVEDGGRATDTQYF.

The chain combines TRBV11-3 with TRBJ1-2; 9 bases match TRBD1. CDR3 length: 15 amino acids. The germline V gene encodes CDR1 SGHNT and CDR2 YENEEA. The junction had 2 bases not matched to a gene; V was cut back by 0 bases and J by 3 bases. CDR3 nucleotides: TGTGCCAGCAGCTTAGATAGGACAGGGGACTATGGCTACACCTTC. Translation: CASSLDRTGDYGYTF.

This chain connects TRBV6-4 to TRBJ1-1; D is undetermined. Germline CDR1 MRHNA, CDR2 SNTAGT. V was shortened by 4 bases and J by 1 base, with 7 bases between the two germline ends. The CDR3 loop spans 13 amino acids. This CDR3 is CASSVRGNTEAFF. CDR3 DNA: TGTGCCAGCAGTGTTCGGGGGAACACTGAAGCTTTCTTT.

By its share, this clone is medium-sized. V is TRBV7-2 and J is TRBJ2-7; 7 bases are shared with TRBD2. The CDR3 has 14 amino acids. Germline loops: CDR1 SGHTA, CDR2 FQGNSA. V shed 1 base, J shed 4 bases, and the junction held 4 bases outside the gene matches. The CDR3: CASSLGASGYEQYF. CDR3 sequence (DNA): TGTGCCAGCAGCTTAGGAGCTAGCGGTTACGAGCAGTACTTC.

This clone has only one observation. This sequence joins TRBV27 and TRBJ1-3; 8 bases agree with TRBD1. Germline V gene data show CDR1 as MNHEY and CDR2 as SMNVEV (reference sequence). The CDR3 runs 15 residues. Trimming at V came to 2 bases and at J to 0 bases, leaving 0 bases not matched to a gene. The CDR3 region is CASSLGQGSGNTIYF. For the CDR3, the DNA is TGTGCCAGCAGTTTAGGACAGGGCTCTGGAAACACCATATATTTT.

The gene calls are TRBV27 and TRBJ1-2; D is undetermined. Germline CDR1 MNHEY, CDR2 SMNVEV (reference sequence). The length of the CDR3 is 13 residues. V gave up 3 bases and J gave up 3 bases, with 8 bases separating them. CDR3: CASSLGGYYGYTF. DNA for the CDR3: TGTGCCAGCAGTTTGGGTGGCTACTATGGCTACACCTTC.

The chain couples TRBV18 to TRBJ2-6; perhaps TRBD1 as D (6 bases). From germline, CDR1 is KGHSH and CDR2 LQKENI. Trimming cost V 0 bases and J 2 bases, with 23 bases left between them. The CDR3 runs 21 residues. The DNA of the CDR3 is TGTGCCAGCTCACCACCCCCCATTAGCGTGACAGGCCTAACTGGGGCCAACGTCCTGACTTTC. The encoded protein is CASSPPPISVTGLTGANVLTF.